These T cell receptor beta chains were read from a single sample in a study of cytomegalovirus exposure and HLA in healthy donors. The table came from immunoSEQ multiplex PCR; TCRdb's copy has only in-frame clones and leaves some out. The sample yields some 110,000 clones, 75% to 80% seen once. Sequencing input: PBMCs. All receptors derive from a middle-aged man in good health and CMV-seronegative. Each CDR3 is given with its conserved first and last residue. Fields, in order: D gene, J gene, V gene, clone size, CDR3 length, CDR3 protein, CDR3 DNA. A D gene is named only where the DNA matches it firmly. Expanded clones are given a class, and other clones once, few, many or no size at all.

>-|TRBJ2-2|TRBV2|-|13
CASMDSFTGELFF
TGTGCCAGCATGGACAGCTTCACCGGGGAGCTGTTTTTT
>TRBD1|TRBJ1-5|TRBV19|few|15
CASRDRGNSNQPQHF
TGTGCCAGCCGGGACAGGGGAAATAGCAATCAGCCCCAGCATTTT
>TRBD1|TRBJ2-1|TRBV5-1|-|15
CASSLEGQGYNEQFF
TGCGCCAGCAGCTTGGAGGGACAGGGGTACAATGAGCAGTTCTTC
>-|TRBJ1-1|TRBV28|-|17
CASSLRVDDTGRVEAFF
TGTGCCAGCAGTTTGAGGGTGGACGACACCGGACGGGTGGAGGCTTTCTTT
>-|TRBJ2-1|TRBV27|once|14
CASSSGGSYNEQFF
TGTGCCAGCAGTTCGGGTGGCTCCTACAATGAGCAGTTCTTC
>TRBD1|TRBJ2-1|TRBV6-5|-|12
CASRTGDNEQFF
TGTGCCAGCAGGACAGGGGACAATGAGCAGTTCTTC
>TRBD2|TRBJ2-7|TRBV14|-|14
CASSSQRGDVEQYF
TGTGCCAGCAGCTCCCAGCGGGGGGACGTAGAGCAGTACTTC
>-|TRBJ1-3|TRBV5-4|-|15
CASNSRGEEGNTIYF
TGTGCCAGCAACTCACGAGGGGAGGAGGGAAACACCATATATTTT
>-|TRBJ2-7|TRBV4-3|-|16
CASSQERWLPIWEQYF
TGCGCCAGCAGCCAAGAGCGGTGGCTACCTATTTGGGAGCAGTACTTC
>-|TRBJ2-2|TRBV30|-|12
CAWSPRTGELFF
TGTGCCTGGAGCCCGAGGACCGGGGAGCTGTTTTTT
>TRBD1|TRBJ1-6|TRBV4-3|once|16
CASSQRRDRGNSPLHF
TGCGCCAGCAGCCAAAGGCGGGACAGGGGCAATTCACCCCTCCACTTT
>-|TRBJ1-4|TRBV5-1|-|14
CASSSQGPNEKLFF
TGCGCCAGCAGCTCCCAGGGCCCAAATGAAAAACTGTTTTTT
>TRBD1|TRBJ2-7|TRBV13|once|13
CASSYRGRHEQYF
TGTGCCAGCAGCTACAGGGGGCGACACGAGCAGTACTTC
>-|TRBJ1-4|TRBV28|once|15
CASSSPTGTNEKLFF
TGTGCCAGCAGTTCCCCCACAGGAACTAATGAAAAACTGTTTTTT
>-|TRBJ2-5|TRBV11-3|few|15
CASSLSAGPKETQYF
TGTGCCAGCAGCTTATCGGCGGGCCCGAAAGAGACCCAGTACTTC
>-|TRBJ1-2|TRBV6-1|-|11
CASILRDGYTF
TGTGCCAGCATTTTGAGGGATGGCTACACCTTC
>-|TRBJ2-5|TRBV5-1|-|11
CASSDLRSQYF
TGCGCCAGCAGCGATTTGAGGTCCCAGTACTTC